The rows below give T cell receptor beta chains drawn from one sample of a study of cytomegalovirus exposure and HLA in healthy donors. Generated by immunoSEQ multiplex PCR, the TCRdb table keeps only in-frame clones and is missing some. The sample has about 110,000 clones; around 84% are singletons. Material: PBMCs. Receptor source: a man in his thirties or forties in good health and CMV-seropositive. Each CDR3 is given with its conserved first and last residue. D genes are given only for firm matches. Not every row has a clone size; where given, it reads once, few, many or a size class.

clone_size	j_call	d_call	v_call	cdr3_nt	cdr3_aa
NA	TRBJ1-1	NA	TRBV19	TGTGCCAGTAGTCAACTCATGTGGAGAACGAACACTGAAGCTTTCTTT	CASSQLMWRTNTEAFF
NA	TRBJ2-7	TRBD1	TRBV28	TGTGCCAGCAGTTTAACGCGGACAGGCTCCTACGAGCAGTACTTC	CASSLTRTGSYEQYF
few	TRBJ1-1	NA	TRBV7-9	TGTGCCAGCAGCCCGGACTGGAACACTGAAGCTTTCTTT	CASSPDWNTEAFF
NA	TRBJ2-3	NA	TRBV2	TGTGCCAGCAGTGAAGATGAGAGCACAGATACGCAGTATTTT	CASSEDESTDTQYF
NA	TRBJ2-5	TRBD2	TRBV28	TGTGCCAGCAGTTTCGTCGGGGGGTTGGAGACCCAGTACTTC	CASSFVGGLETQYF
NA	TRBJ1-2	TRBD1	TRBV5-4	TGTGCCAGCAGCTTATTCCCGCAGGGGGCTCACGGCTACACCTTC	CASSLFPQGAHGYTF
NA	TRBJ1-1	NA	TRBV19	TGTGCCAGTAGAGAACGGGACTGGCAGACCGGACTCTTT	CASRERDWQTGLF
NA	TRBJ2-4	NA	TRBV11-2	TGTGCCAGCAGTTTAACGGCGGCTGCGGGATACATTCAGTACTTC	CASSLTAAAGYIQYF
few	TRBJ2-5	NA	TRBV11-2	TGTGCCAGCAGCTTAGTTCGGGAGACCCAGTACTTC	CASSLVRETQYF
once	TRBJ2-3	NA	TRBV5-1	TGCGCCAGCAGCCTCCGGGAGACCCACACAGATACGCAGTATTTT	CASSLRETHTDTQYF
NA	TRBJ2-1	NA	TRBV9	TGTGCCAGCAGCGTAGACCCCCGGCAGGGCTCCTACAATGAGCAGTTCTTC	CASSVDPRQGSYNEQFF
NA	TRBJ2-2	TRBD2	TRBV19	TGTGCCAGTAGTATCGGGGGGACCGGGGAGCTGTTTTTT	CASSIGGTGELFF
NA	TRBJ2-2	TRBD2	TRBV5-4	TGTGCCAGCAGCTCGGGGGGAGCCCATGCCGGGGAGCTGTTTTTT	CASSSGGAHAGELFF
NA	TRBJ1-5	TRBD1	TRBV19	TGTGCCAGTACCTCACCGGGACAGGGCTGGCATCAGCCCCAGCATTTT	CASTSPGQGWHQPQHF
NA	TRBJ2-3	NA	TRBV9	TGTGCCAGCAGCGTAGAGGGGGGGTGGCTCGGCACAGATACGCAGTATTTT	CASSVEGGWLGTDTQYF
NA	TRBJ1-1	NA	TRBV19	TGTGCCAGTAGTACCTCAGGGGAGACTGAAGCTTTCTTT	CASSTSGETEAFF
NA	TRBJ2-3	NA	TRBV2	TGTGCCAGCAGTCTGGGGGGAGCTAGCACAGATACGCAGTATTTT	CASSLGGASTDTQYF
NA	TRBJ1-1	TRBD1	TRBV15	TGTGCCACCAGCAGAGAAAGTTGGCAGGGGGCAAGGAGTACTGAAGCTTTCTTT	CATSRESWQGARSTEAFF
NA	TRBJ1-4	NA	TRBV4-1	TGCGCCAGCAGCCAATCAGGGGTTGGTGAAAAACTGTTTTTT	CASSQSGVGEKLFF
NA	TRBJ1-2	NA	TRBV6-1	TGTGCCAGCAGTGAAGCATGGCAGGGAGGGGACTATGGCTACACCTTC	CASSEAWQGGDYGYTF
NA	TRBJ2-1	TRBD2	TRBV7-9	TGTGCCAGCAGCTTAGGAGTCCTAGCGGGAGCTCGCAATGAGCAGTTCTTC	CASSLGVLAGARNEQFF
NA	TRBJ2-3	NA	TRBV27	TGTGCCAGCAGCCCGAGCACAGATACGCAGTATTTT	CASSPSTDTQYF
NA	TRBJ2-1	TRBD2	TRBV2	TGTGCCAGCGGCGACGAAGCGGGGGTCTACAATGAGCAGTTCTTC	CASGDEAGVYNEQFF
NA	TRBJ1-2	NA	TRBV30	TGTGCCTGGAGGACTGCAAACTATGGCTACACCTTC	CAWRTANYGYTF
once	TRBJ1-1	TRBD1	TRBV29-1	TGCAGCGTTGTGCCAGGGGGCTCAGGGGCTGAAGCTTTCTTT	CSVVPGGSGAEAFF
NA	TRBJ2-1	NA	TRBV10-1	TGCGCCAGCAGTGAGTTAGCGCTCAATGAGCAGTTCTTC	CASSELALNEQFF
NA	TRBJ2-2	TRBD2	TRBV29-1	TGCAGCGTGGCGGCAGGACTAGCGGGGGGGAGCACCGGGGAGCTGTTTTTT	CSVAAGLAGGSTGELFF
NA	TRBJ1-1	TRBD1	TRBV9	TGTGCCAGCAGCCTCCGGACAGGGGGGACGAACACTGAAGCTTTCTTT	CASSLRTGGTNTEAFF
NA	TRBJ2-1	NA	TRBV6-5	TGTGCAACGGTGAGCTCCTACAATGAGCAGTTCTTC	CATVSSYNEQFF
NA	TRBJ1-4	NA	TRBV29-1	TGCAGCGTTGACTTAGGGGGTATTGAAGAAAAACTGTTTTTT	CSVDLGGIEEKLFF
NA	TRBJ1-5	NA	TRBV19	TGTGCCAGTAGTCAGGGAGCCGGGACAACTAGCAATCAGCCCCAGCATTTT	CASSQGAGTTSNQPQHF
NA	TRBJ2-7	NA	TRBV6-4	TGTGCCAGCAGTGAGGCTAGCTTTTACGAGCAGTACTTC	CASSEASFYEQYF
NA	TRBJ1-5	NA	TRBV5-4	TGTGCCAGCAGTAGGCCCGGAGAGCCCCAGCATTTT	CASSRPGEPQHF
NA	TRBJ2-3	TRBD1	TRBV2	TGTGCCAGCAGTGTAAGGGACAGAACAGATACGCAGTATTTT	CASSVRDRTDTQYF
NA	TRBJ2-5	TRBD1	TRBV5-1	TGCGCCAGCAGCTTAATGACAGGGTCCCAAGAGACCCAGTACTTC	CASSLMTGSQETQYF
NA	TRBJ1-1	NA	TRBV2	TGTGCCAGCAGTCCGCAGGGAAGTGGAAAAGCTTTCTTT	CASSPQGSGKAFF
NA	TRBJ2-1	TRBD2	TRBV10-3	TGTGCCATCAGTGAACGGGCTAGCGGGGGGGAAAATGAGCAGTTCTTC	CAISERASGGENEQFF
NA	TRBJ2-1	TRBD2	TRBV30	TGTGCCTGGAGTGTAGGATCTAGCGGGGGGGTAAACAATGAGCAGTTCTTC	CAWSVGSSGGVNNEQFF
NA	TRBJ1-5	TRBD1	TRBV5-8	TGTGCCAGCAGCTTGGGACAGGGGGATCAGCCCCAGCATTTT	CASSLGQGDQPQHF
NA	TRBJ1-3	TRBD1	TRBV7-9	TGTGCCAGCAGCAAAGACAGGGCTGGAAACACCATATATTTT	CASSKDRAGNTIYF
few	TRBJ1-1	NA	TRBV28	TGTGCCAGCAGTTTAGTTGGGCAGACGAACACTGAAGCTTTCTTT	CASSLVGQTNTEAFF
NA	TRBJ1-2	NA	TRBV19	TGTGCCAGTAGTATCACACCCAACTATGGCTACACCTTC	CASSITPNYGYTF
NA	TRBJ1-1	TRBD1	TRBV7-9	TGTGCCAGCACCCCCCGGACAGGCTTCCCTCTCGGGACTGAAGCTTTCTTT	CASTPRTGFPLGTEAFF
NA	TRBJ2-3	NA	TRBV5-1	TGCGCCAGCAAAACAGCGGGTGCACGAGATACGCAGTATTTT	CASKTAGARDTQYF
NA	TRBJ2-2	TRBD1	TRBV6-1	TGTGCCAGCAGTGGGGACAGGGGGTCGGCCGGGGAGCTGTTTTTT	CASSGDRGSAGELFF
NA	TRBJ2-3	TRBD2	TRBV5-1	TGCGCCAGCAGCTCCGCCTTAGCGGGAGGCACAGATACGCAGTATTTT	CASSSALAGGTDTQYF